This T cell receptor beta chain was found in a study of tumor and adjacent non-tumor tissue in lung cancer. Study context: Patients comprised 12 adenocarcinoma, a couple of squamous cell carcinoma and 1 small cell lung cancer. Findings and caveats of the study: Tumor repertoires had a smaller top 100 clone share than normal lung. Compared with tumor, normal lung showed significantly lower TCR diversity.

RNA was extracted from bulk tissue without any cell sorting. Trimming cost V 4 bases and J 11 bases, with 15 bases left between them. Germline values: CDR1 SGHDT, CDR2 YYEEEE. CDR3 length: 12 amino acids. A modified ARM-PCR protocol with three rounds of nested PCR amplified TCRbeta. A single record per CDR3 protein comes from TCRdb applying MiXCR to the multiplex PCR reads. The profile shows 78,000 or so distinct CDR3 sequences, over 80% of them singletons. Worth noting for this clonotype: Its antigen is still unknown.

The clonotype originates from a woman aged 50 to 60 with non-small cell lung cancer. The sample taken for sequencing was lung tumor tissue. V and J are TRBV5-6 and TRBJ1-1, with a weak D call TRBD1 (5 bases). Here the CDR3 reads CASSLDSSTAFF. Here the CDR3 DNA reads TGTGCCAGCAGCCTCGACAGCTCCACTGCTTTCTTT.